The sequence of this T cell receptor beta chain was determined in a study of cytomegalovirus exposure and HLA in healthy donors. Trimming removed 1 base at V and 0 bases at J, with 11 bases between. Germline CDR1 is SEHNR and CDR2 is FQNEAQ (reference sequence). The CDR3 has 16 amino acids. In the PCR, 60 Vbeta and 13 Jbeta primers were used. Assay: immunoSEQ multiplex PCR; the TCRdb copy retains only in-frame clones and omits some. The sample lists approximately 170,000 clones, approximately 75% occurring once. The chain has TRBV7-9 and TRBJ2-3; D might be TRBD2 (6 bases). Sequencing was done on a sample of PBMCs. The source of this sequence is a man younger than 40 in good health and CMV-seropositive. The CDR3 nucleotides are TGTGCCAGCAGCTTAGGTCCGGGGAGGAGCACAGATACGCAGTATTTT. The encoded protein is CASSLGPGRSTDTQYF.